This TCR beta chain appears in the sequencing data of a study of CD8+ T cells in alopecia areata. Findings and limits, study-wide: Scalp sequencing also captures normal skin's resident alphabeta T cells. Lesional scalp exceeded normal scalp in clonality, especially in alopecia totalis/universalis.

cDNA prepared by RNA extraction and subsequent reverse transcription served as the template for sequencing. Clones were read by immunoSEQ multiplex PCR, and TCRdb kept only the in-frame ones, dropping some. Singletons are absent from the sample, which has around 290,000 clones. CD4, CD8alpha, NKG2D, NKG2ACE and other markers were used to sort pooled cutaneous lymph node cells. This clone has a count of ten or more. Its antigen is unidentified. Mouse gene names and germline throughout. This same CDR3 is encoded by further DNA sequences in the sample. The clonotype was recovered from a C3H/HeJ mouse with alopecia areata. For the strain, the MHC haplotype given is H2-k. Sequenced input: CD4+ T cells sorted from a lymph node.

The DNA read from the CDR3 is TGTGCCAGCAGGGGACTGGGGGCAAACACCGGG. It encodes CASRGLGANTG. The entire CDR3 reads CASRGLGANTGQLYF. The chain joins TRBV13-3 to TRBJ2-2; 11 bases align to TRBD2. The read comes to an end 4 residues before the CDR3 does, leaving the germline J gene to fill in the end. Looked up from germline, CDR1 is NNHDY and CDR2 is SYVADS. CDR3 length: 15 residues. The ends lost 5 bases at V and 0 bases at J; junction bases unmatched: 0.